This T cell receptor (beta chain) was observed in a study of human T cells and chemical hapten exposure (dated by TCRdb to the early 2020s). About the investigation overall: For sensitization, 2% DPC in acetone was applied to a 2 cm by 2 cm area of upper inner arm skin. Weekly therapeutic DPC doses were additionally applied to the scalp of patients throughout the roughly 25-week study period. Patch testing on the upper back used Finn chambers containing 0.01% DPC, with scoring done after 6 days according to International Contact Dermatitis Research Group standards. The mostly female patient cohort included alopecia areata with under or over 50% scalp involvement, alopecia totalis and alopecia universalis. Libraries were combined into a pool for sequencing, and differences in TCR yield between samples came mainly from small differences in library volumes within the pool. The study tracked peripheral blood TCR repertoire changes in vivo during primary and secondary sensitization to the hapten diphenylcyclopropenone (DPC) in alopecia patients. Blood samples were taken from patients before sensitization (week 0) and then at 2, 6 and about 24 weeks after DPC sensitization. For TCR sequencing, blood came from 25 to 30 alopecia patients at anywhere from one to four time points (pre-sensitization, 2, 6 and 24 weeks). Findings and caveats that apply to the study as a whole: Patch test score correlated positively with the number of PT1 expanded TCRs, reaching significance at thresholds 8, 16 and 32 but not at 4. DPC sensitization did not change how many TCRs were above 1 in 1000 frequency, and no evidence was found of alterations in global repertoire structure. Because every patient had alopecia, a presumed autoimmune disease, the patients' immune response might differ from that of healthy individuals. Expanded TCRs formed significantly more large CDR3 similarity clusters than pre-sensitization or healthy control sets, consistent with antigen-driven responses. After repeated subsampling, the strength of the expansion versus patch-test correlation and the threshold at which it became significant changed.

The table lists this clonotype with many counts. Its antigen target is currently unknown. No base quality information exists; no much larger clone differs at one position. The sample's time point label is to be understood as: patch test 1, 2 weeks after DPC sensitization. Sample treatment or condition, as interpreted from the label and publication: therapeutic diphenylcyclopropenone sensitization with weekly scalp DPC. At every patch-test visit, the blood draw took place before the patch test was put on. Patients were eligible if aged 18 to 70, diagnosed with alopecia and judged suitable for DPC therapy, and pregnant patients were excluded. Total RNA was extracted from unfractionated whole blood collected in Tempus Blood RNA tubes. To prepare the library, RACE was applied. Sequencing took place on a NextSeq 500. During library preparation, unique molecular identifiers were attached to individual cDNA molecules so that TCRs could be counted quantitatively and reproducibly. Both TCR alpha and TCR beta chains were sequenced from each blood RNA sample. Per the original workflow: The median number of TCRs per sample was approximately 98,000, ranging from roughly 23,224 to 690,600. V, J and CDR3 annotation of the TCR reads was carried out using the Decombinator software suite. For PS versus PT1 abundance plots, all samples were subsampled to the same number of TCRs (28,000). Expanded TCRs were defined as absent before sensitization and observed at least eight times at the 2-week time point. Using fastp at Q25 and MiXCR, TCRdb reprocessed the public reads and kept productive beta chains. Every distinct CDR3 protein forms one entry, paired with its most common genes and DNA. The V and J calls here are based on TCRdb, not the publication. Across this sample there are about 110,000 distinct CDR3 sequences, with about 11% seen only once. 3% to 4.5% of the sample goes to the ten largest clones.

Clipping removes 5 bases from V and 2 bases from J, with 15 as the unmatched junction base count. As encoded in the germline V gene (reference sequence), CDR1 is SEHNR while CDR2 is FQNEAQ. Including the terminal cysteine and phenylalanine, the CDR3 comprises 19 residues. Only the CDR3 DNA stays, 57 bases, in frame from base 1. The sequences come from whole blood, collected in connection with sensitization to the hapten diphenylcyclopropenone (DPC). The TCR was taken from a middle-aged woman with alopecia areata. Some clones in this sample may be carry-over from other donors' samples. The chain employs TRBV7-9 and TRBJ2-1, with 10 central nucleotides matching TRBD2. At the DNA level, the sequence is TGTGCCAGCAGCCCACTTGATTTGGGCCTAGCGGGGGCCTACAATGAGCAGTTCTTC. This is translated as CASSPLDLGLAGAYNEQFF. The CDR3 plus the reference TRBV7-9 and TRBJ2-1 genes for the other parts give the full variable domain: DTGVSQNPRHKITKRGQNVTFRCDPISEHNRLYWYRQTLGQGPEFLTYFQNEAQLEKSRLLSDRFSAERPKGSFSTLEIQRTEQGDSAMYLCASSPLDLGLAGAYNEQFFGPGTRLTVL.